The clone carrying this T cell receptor (beta chain) was seen a single time. Data came from immunoSEQ multiplex PCR; TCRdb stores just in-frame clones and leaves some out. The profile covers 250,000 to 300,000 clones, with about nine tenths appearing a single time and 2.2% taken by the ten largest. The CDR3 loop spans 16 amino acids. Trimming took 4 bases from V and 10 from J; bases not matched to a gene: 18. CDR1 and CDR2 (germline): SGHRS, YFSETQ. The data derive from a study of blood T cell repertoires in COVID-19. Sequenced: peripheral blood. This TCR was sampled from a woman younger than 45 with COVID-19, enrolled during active disease. The chain carries TRBV5-1 and TRBJ1-1; 8 nucleotides match TRBD1. CDR3 coding DNA: TGCGCCAGCAGCCACTCAGGGGGCGCGGAGGTCTCCCCAGCTTTCTTT. This codes for CASSHSGGAEVSPAFF.